A single sample gave rise to the 14 T cell receptor beta chains below, sequenced in a study of OX40 agonist ivuxolimab in advanced cancers. This table comes from immunoSEQ multiplex PCR, and its TCRdb copy is limited to in-frame clones, with some not included. The data contain approximately 58,000 clones, about 90% of them singletons. Sequencing was performed on CD4+ or CD8+ T cells sorted from blood, taken in a trial of the OX40 agonist ivuxolimab. The receptors derive from an adult with an advanced solid tumor such as melanoma, head and neck, liver or kidney cancer.

The chain recombines TRBV7-9 with TRBJ2-3, with 7 bases matching TRBD1. Germline V gene data show CDR1 as SEHNR and CDR2 as FQNEAQ (reference sequence). The junction had 12 bases not matched to a gene; V was cut back by 5 bases and J by 1 base. CDR3 size: 17 residues. The CDR3 region is CASSHGTALRGTDTQYF. The CDR3 region has the DNA TGTGCCAGCAGCCATGGGACAGCGCTCAGGGGCACAGATACGCAGTATTTT. The variable domain in full, completed from reference TRBV7-9 and TRBJ2-3, reads DTGVSQNPRHKITKRGQNVTFRCDPISEHNRLYWYRQTLGQGPEFLTYFQNEAQLEKSRLLSDRFSAERPKGSFSTLEIQRTEQGDSAMYLCASSHGTALRGTDTQYFGPGTRLTVL.

As regards this clone: This specimen includes other DNA sequences encoding the same CDR3. V and J are TRBV7-6 and TRBJ2-7, with TRBD2 identical over 10 bases. The CDR3 is 15 residues long. CDR1 and CDR2 from the germline V gene are SGHVS and FNYEAQ. The junction had 4 bases not matched to a gene; V was cut back by 5 bases and J by 0 bases. The CDR3 loop is CASSRTSGASYEQYF. In DNA, the CDR3 is TGTGCCAGCAGCCGGACTAGCGGAGCCTCCTACGAGCAGTACTTC.

The chain uses TRBV7-2 and TRBJ1-4; D unclear. The germline V gene has CDR1 SGHTA and CDR2 FQGNSA. This CDR3 is 19 amino acids long. V gave up 1 base and J gave up 8 bases, with 26 bases separating them. The DNA for the CDR3 is TGTGCCAGCAGCTTAGGTTTGACTAGCGGGAGTAGTTCGCGGGAAAAACTGTTTTTT. Translating gives CASSLGLTSGSSSREKLFF. Based on the CDR3 plus reference TRBV7-2 and TRBJ1-4, the full variable domain is GAGVSQSPSNKVTEKGKDVELRCDPISGHTALYWYRQSLGQGLEFLIYFQGNSAPDKSGLPSDRFSAERTGGSVSTLTIQRTQQEDSAVYLCASSLGLTSGSSSREKLFFGSGTQLSVL.

This clone came up once. The chain uses TRBV6-1 and TRBJ2-7, with D unresolved. V was clipped by 0 bases and J by 5 bases, with 8 bases between them. This CDR3 has 13 residues. Germline V gene data show CDR1 as MNHNS and CDR2 as SASEGT. In nucleotides, the CDR3 is TGTGCCAGCAGTGAAGCGCCCCGGGACGAGCAGTACTTC. This encodes CASSEAPRDEQYF.

V gene TRBV6-1 combines with J gene TRBJ1-2, with D possibly being TRBD1 (6 bases). Trimming stripped 3 bases from V and 5 bases from J, with 16 bases between. The CDR3 spans 15 residues. Germline V gives CDR1 MNHNS, CDR2 SASEGT. The CDR3 DNA sequence: TGTGCCAGCAGTGAGGGGGCCTCGGGAGGGTATGGCTACACCTTC. Its protein product is CASSEGASGGYGYTF.

In its sample, this clone was seen once. V and J are TRBV20-1 and TRBJ1-2; D is uncertain. Germline V lookup: CDR1 DFQATT, CDR2 SNEGSKA (reference sequence). The CDR3 has 11 residues. The V end was cut by 4 bases, the J end by 2 bases, with 5 bases between. CDR3 in amino acids: CSATGNYGYTF. The CDR3 DNA follows: TGCAGTGCTACGGGGAACTATGGCTACACCTTC.

This clone was seen more than once but under ten times. The chain employs TRBV30 and TRBJ2-2; either TRBD1 or TRBD2 may supply D (6 bases each). The CDR3 contains 16 residues. The V end lost 0 bases, the J end lost 5 bases, and 16 bases lay between the germline ends. Germline lookup yields CDR1 GTSNPN and CDR2 SVGIG (reference sequence). CDR3 coding DNA: TGTGCCTGGAGTGTATACGGGGGCGCCTTAACCGGGGAGCTGTTTTTT. Translating it yields CAWSVYGGALTGELFF.

The J gene is TRBJ1-3, the V gene TRBV6-5; D is unclear. CDR1 MNHEY and CDR2 SVGAGI come from the germline V gene. With 2 bases removed from V and 1 base from J, the gap between germline ends came to 3 bases. The CDR3 runs to 13 residues. Here the CDR3 DNA reads TGTGCCAGCAGTTACGGGTCTGGAAACACCATATATTTT. Amino acid sequence: CASSYGSGNTIYF.

CDR3 region: CASSPITRFNGYTF. The CDR3 bases are TGTGCCAGCAGTCCAATAACGAGGTTTAACGGCTACACCTTC. This chain connects TRBV28 to TRBJ1-2; no reliable D call. The ends were cut back, 5 bases at V and 8 bases at J, with 18 bases in the middle. The CDR3 loop spans 14 amino acids. The germline V gene has CDR1 MDHEN and CDR2 SYDVKM.

This clone appeared a single time. The chain couples TRBV7-2 to TRBJ2-5; D uncertain. The CDR3 contains 13 residues. Trimming took off 5 bases at V and 7 bases at J, with 14 bases between the two ends. Germline-derived CDR1 and CDR2 are SGHTA and FQGNSA. As DNA, the CDR3 is TGTGCCAGCAGCCGGATCTCCGTTGGGACCCAGTACTTC. Translating it yields CASSRISVGTQYF.

The chain combines TRBV5-1 with TRBJ2-5; D may match TRBD1 or TRBD2 (6 bases each). The CDR3 is 13 amino acids. Looked up from germline, CDR1 is SGHRS and CDR2 is YFSETQ. V was trimmed by 1 base and J by 5 bases, leaving 9 bases between them. The CDR3 reads CASSLRGEETQYF. Here the CDR3 DNA reads TGCGCCAGCAGCTTGAGGGGGGAGGAGACCCAGTACTTC.

The chain joins TRBV4-3 to TRBJ2-5; D is possibly TRBD1 or TRBD2 (5 bases each). Germline V gene lookup returns CDR1 LGHNA and CDR2 YSLEER. This CDR3 region has 18 residues. The V end was cut by 0 bases, the J end by 5 bases, with 22 bases between. CDR3 bases: TGCGCCAGCAGCCAAGATCCCCTAACTTGGGGGTTTGAGGAGACCCAGTACTTC. Translation: CASSQDPLTWGFEETQYF.

The rearrangement links TRBV9 to TRBJ1-1, with 7 bases fitting TRBD1. Germline V gives CDR1 SGDLS, CDR2 YYNGEE. This CDR3 spans 15 amino acids. V lost 0 bases and J lost 3; bases outside the gene matches: 5. CDR3 DNA: TGTGCCAGCAGCGTAGCTTCAGGGGGTGACACTGAAGCTTTCTTT. Protein: CASSVASGGDTEAFF.

The CDR3: CASSYEDSYGYTF. The CDR3 nucleotides read TGTGCCAGCAGTTACGAAGATAGCTATGGCTACACCTTC. This chain links TRBV6-5 with TRBJ1-2; no definite D call. V dropped 2 bases and J dropped 4 bases, with 8 bases sitting between them. Germline V gene lookup returns CDR1 MNHEY and CDR2 SVGAGI. This CDR3 comprises 13 residues.